This paragraph reports one T cell receptor (beta chain). What it binds is unknown. Regarding treatment: roughly 20 received Ad26.COV2.S at low or high dose, single or two shots; 5 received placebo; per-sample allocation not given. Sampling occurred on day 63 after the first vaccine or placebo injection. The data derive from a study of Ad26.COV2.S vaccination and SARS-CoV-2 variants. Whole-study findings and limits: Individuals receiving vaccine had higher spike-specific TCR breadth than placebo recipients did. There was reportedly substantial breadth in spike-specific CD8+ and CD4+ T cell responses after vaccination.

Data came from immunoSEQ multiplex PCR; TCRdb stores just in-frame clones and leaves some out. The sample holds about 380,000 clones, roughly 80% seen once. The CDR3 is 16 amino acids. CDR1 and CDR2 (germline): SGHNT, YENEEA. Trimming removed 4 bases from V and 1 base from J; junction bases left unmatched: 3. The clonotype originates from a person between 18 and 65 years old who received the Ad26.COV2.S COVID-19 vaccine or a placebo. This specimen consisted of peripheral blood, obtained in a trial of Ad26.COV2.S vaccine versus placebo. The rearrangement joins TRBV11-3 to TRBJ2-1, with TRBD2 matching over 11 bases. The CDR3 coding sequence is TGTGCCAGCAGCTGGCGACTAGCGGGATCCTACAATGAGCAGTTCTTC. It yields the protein CASSWRLAGSYNEQFF.